These 4 T cell receptor beta chains were all obtained from the same sample, sequenced in a study of cytomegalovirus exposure and HLA in healthy donors. This PCR relied on a set of 60 Vbeta primers and 13 Jbeta primers. The data were produced by immunoSEQ multiplex PCR, yet TCRdb's version contains in-frame clones alone and is incomplete. The table includes approximately 160,000 clones, roughly 79% detected once. Source material: PBMCs. The receptors originated from a man aged 40-49 years in good health and CMV-seronegative.

The CDR3 here is CSVRPGLAENTGELFF. CDR3 DNA: TGCAGCGTTAGGCCGGGACTAGCGGAGAACACCGGGGAGCTGTTTTTT. This chain joins TRBV29-1 and TRBJ2-2; 11 nucleotides align to TRBD2. Germline V lookup: CDR1 SQVTM, CDR2 ANQGSEA. This CDR3 region has 16 residues. The V and J ends lost 5 bases and 1 base, in that order; junction bases with no gene match: 6.

This clone turned up a few times. CDR3: CASKGTMDEKLFF. The CDR3 DNA sequence: TGTGCCAGCAAGGGGACAATGGATGAAAAACTGTTTTTT. The chain has TRBV13 and TRBJ1-4, with D perhaps matching TRBD1 (6 bases). V lost 7 bases, J lost 6 bases, and 12 bases lay in between. Germline values: CDR1 PRHDT, CDR2 FYEKMQ (reference sequence). The length of the CDR3 is 13 residues.

V usage is TRBV7-2 and J usage is TRBJ1-1; 8 bases map to TRBD1. Germline trimming cut 5 bases from V and 5 bases from J; bases unmatched to any gene: 4. Per the germline V gene, CDR1 is SGHTA and CDR2 is FQGNSA. The CDR3 runs 13 residues. The CDR3 DNA reads as TGTGCCAGCAGCCTGACAGGGGAAACTGAAGCTTTCTTT. This sequence encodes CASSLTGETEAFF.

The chain joins TRBV28 to TRBJ1-2; D possibly corresponds to TRBD1 (5 bases). This CDR3 spans 15 amino acids. V lost 3 bases to trimming and J lost 5 bases, with 16 bases between them. Germline V lookup: CDR1 MDHEN, CDR2 SYDVKM. CDR3 coding DNA: TGTGCCAGCAGTTTGGGGCGGCACCTCGGTTATGGCTACACCTTC. It yields the protein CASSLGRHLGYGYTF.